This T cell receptor beta chain originates from a study of blood T cell dynamics during melanoma immunotherapy (dated by TCRdb to 2018 to 2020). Study-level background: The patients had metastatic melanoma and were given first-line pembrolizumab or nivolumab plus ipilimumab as standard of care in the United Kingdom. To identify early correlates of response, the study profiled peripheral T cell receptor repertoires in patients with metastatic melanoma before and after one cycle of checkpoint inhibitor therapy. A training cohort was formed from consecutive patients, and a further independent group of patients from the same centre was pooled into an external validation set.

For every bulk PBMC sample, a fixed 350 ng of DNA was loaded. Following the manufacturer instructions, the immunoSEQ TCRb Assay kit was used to amplify TCR beta CDR3 sequences from genomic DNA. The KAPA Library Quantification Kit for Illumina platforms was used to quantify the pooled libraries by qPCR. Pooled libraries were sequenced on an Illumina NextSeq 500, clustered at about 0.55-1.1 pM. From the authors' description of their analysis: TCR data were analyzed using immunoSEQ ANALYZER and the R LymphoSeq package. A rearrangement efficiency score was calculated as productive divided by the sum of productive and non-productive CDR3 sequences. Clonality was measured with the Gini coefficient and diversity with the Renyi index at alpha=1, compared pairwise between timepoints within each patient. In LymphoSeq, clonal relatedness was computed with an edit distance of 3 and repertoire similarity was computed with the Bhattacharyya coefficient. To classify response, a linear discriminant analysis based on week-3 changes in clonality and diversity was built with the R MASS and caret packages. TCRdb retrieved this table from immuneACCESS and kept in-frame rearrangements only. Not all clones are present; in checked studies, unresolved V genes account for under half, and no reason is known for the remainder. The V and J calls and clone size come from that table; D and trimming were worked out from the DNA. The table for this sample lists about 8,600 clones; 85% of them were counted only once. The top ten constitute 1.1% of the sample.

On this clone: It has no known antigen specificity. Per-base quality was not reported, and no clone a single base away is much larger than it.

The time point label, read with the paper, signifies: week 3, after first cycle of checkpoint inhibitor. Blood samples were taken at two points: before treatment (T0) and at week 3 (W3), which came after the first cycle of checkpoint blockade. Except for a couple of patients with rapid clinical progression, response was assessed 12 weeks after the first infusion by RECIST 1.1; disease control meant complete response, partial response or stable disease. Patients were excluded for prior systemic cancer treatment, concomitant immunosuppressant therapy or synchronous other active malignancies. TCR beta was sequenced in both bulk PBMC and plasma cell-free DNA in order to track circulating cells as well as T cell turnover. Lymphoprep and SepMate tubes were used to isolate PBMC from blood, and red cell lysis was then performed. QIAamp DNA Blood Mini kits were used to extract DNA from both PBMC and sorted T cell subsets.

Study-level results and caveats: Unlike progressors, patients who went on to achieve disease control showed a bifurcated reorganization of the PBMC repertoire at W3, with either increased clonality or increased diversity. The relatively small sample size was acknowledged as something that could potentially limit how far the results can be generalized. The study could not determine whether the T cell clones driving repertoire changes were melanoma-specific or reflected general immune activation.

The material sequenced was blood, taken from a patient treated with checkpoint blockade. This TCR derives from a human donor with melanoma.

The DNA sequence follows: TGTGCCAGCAAAATAGAAGGGAATCAGCCCCAGCATTTT. The resulting protein is CASKIEGNQPQHF. The sequence links TRBV2 to TRBJ1-5; the D gene is not confidently resolved. A distance of 11 bases separates the germline ends of V and J, which lose 7 bases and 4 bases respectively. The CDR3 sequence holds 13 residues, the cysteine and phenylalanine included. Of all the DNA, just the CDR3 is kept, 39 bases in frame from base 1. From a lookup of the germline V gene, CDR1 and CDR2 are SNHLY and FYNNEI.